The 2 T cell receptor beta chains below all came from one sample that was sequenced in a study of regulatory T cells in long-lasting Graves disease (dated by TCRdb to the early 2020s). Sample time point, as interpreted from the label and publication: persistent/refractory GD, antithyroid drugs over 5 years with positive TRAb. For both TCR sequencing and RNA sequencing, RNA was extracted from PBMCs in TRIzol. Library prep was done by multiplex PCR. Sequenced using an Illumina HiSeq 4000. TCR beta libraries were built with iRepertoire HTBI primers and Arm-PCR amplification of CDR3 regions. The raw public reads went through TCRdb reprocessing: fastp at Q25, MiXCR clone calling, in-frame beta chains kept. When rows share a CDR3 protein, they turn into one entry using the most common DNA and genes. This sample lists almost 350,000 distinct CDR3 sequences; around 19% were detected once. The leading ten clones occupy less than 35% of the sample.

The sample in question was peripheral blood mononuclear cells (PBMCs), obtained when the disease was refractory, from a patient treated with antithyroid drugs. Every receptor here comes from a female donor with Graves disease.

The chain employs TRBV7-2 and TRBJ2-2; TRBD1 matches 8 bases. V gave up 4 bases and J gave up 1 base; unmatched junction bases: 5. Germline V lookup: CDR1 SGHTA, CDR2 FQGNSA. CDR3 length: 16 amino acids. Here the CDR3 reads CASSSGTGENTGELFF. The CDR3 DNA follows: TGTGCCAGCAGCTCGGGGACAGGAGAGAACACCGGGGAGCTGTTTTTT.

This clonotype has only a few counts. The rearrangement links TRBV4-2 to TRBJ2-5; D is perhaps TRBD2 (5 bases). The CDR3 totals 14 residues. Trimming shortened V by 0 bases and J by 5 bases, and 10 bases separated the two germline ends. Germline V lookup: CDR1 LGHNA, CDR2 YNFKEQ. CDR3 sequence: CASSQDHPGETQYF. CDR3 DNA sequence: TGTGCCAGCAGCCAAGATCATCCGGGGGAGACCCAGTACTTC.